This T cell receptor (beta chain) derives from a study of cytomegalovirus exposure and HLA in healthy donors. General study findings and limits: In a later analysis, at a false discovery rate of 0.05, about 16,000 TCR beta sequences matched HLA alleles. 87-base-pair reads could not separate some V segments, including TRBV6-2 and TRBV6-3. While the bulk of TCR sequences proved rare, some public TCRs turned up in many donors. Presence/absence analyses treated sequencing depth as roughly uniform across donors.

As to this clone: Its antigen is undetermined.

Germline values: CDR1 WNHNN, CDR2 SYGVQD (reference sequence). V was pared by 2 bases and J by 4 bases, with 4 bases of the junction left unmatched. The CDR3 is 14 amino acids. A multiplex PCR was run with 60 Vbeta primers and 13 Jbeta primers. Profiling relied on immunoSEQ multiplex PCR, and the TCRdb table lists in-frame clones only, not all of them. The sample comprises under 75,000 clones, approximately 90% of which are singletons, and 1.5% to 2% rests with the top ten. This TCR was recovered from a woman between 25 and 40 years old in good health and CMV-seronegative. This chain uses TRBV10-1 with TRBJ1-1, with 7 bases that match TRBD1. Sequencing used PBMCs. The CDR3: CASSETGVVTEAFF. In DNA, the CDR3 is TGCGCCAGCAGTGAGACAGGGGTAGTCACTGAAGCTTTCTTT.